The 22 T cell receptor beta chains reported below all come from one sample, sequenced in a study of shared clonotypes between healthy human individuals. TCRdb's table, derived via immunoSEQ multiplex PCR, lists solely in-frame clones and lacks some. The table includes 2 million to 3 million clones, over 85% detected once. Sequenced material: naive CD4+ T cells from PBMCs. The sample's subset: CD45RA+ positively selected. These receptors came from a man between 18 and 35 years old in good health. Some clones in this sample may be carry-over from other donors' samples.

CDR3 nucleotide sequence: TGTGCCAGCAGCGCCAGGTTTGGGCAGGGGGATAGCAATCAGCCCCAGCATTTT. Translation gives CASSARFGQGDSNQPQHF. This rearrangement joins TRBV9 to TRBJ1-5, with 7 nucleotides matching TRBD1. There are 18 residues in the CDR3. The V gene's germline CDR1 is SGDLS and CDR2 YYNGEE. The V gene end was trimmed by 3 bases and the J gene end by 0 bases; junction bases not matched to a gene: 12.

V and J are TRBV9 and TRBJ2-1; D remains unclear. V gave up 0 bases and J gave up 7 bases, with 14 bases separating them. Germline CDR1 SGDLS, CDR2 YYNGEE. The CDR3 runs to 15 residues. CDR3 DNA: TGTGCCAGCAGCGTAGATTCCCCGCGGTATAATGAGCAGTTCTTC. It specifies CASSVDSPRYNEQFF.

The chain links TRBV10-3 to TRBJ1-1; no definite D call. CDR3 length equals 14 residues. Trimming cost V 7 bases and J 3 bases, with 15 bases left between them. CDR1 ENHRY and CDR2 SYGVKD come from the germline V gene. The CDR3 DNA is TGTGCCATCAAACGGGCCCCGGCTGACACTGAAGCTTTCTTT. Translation gives CAIKRAPADTEAFF.

The V and J genes are TRBV5-1 and TRBJ1-2; possibly TRBD1 for D (5 bases). CDR1 is SGHRS and CDR2 is YFSETQ in the germline V gene. The CDR3 has 13 residues. The V gene lost 3 bases and the J gene lost 4 bases, with 10 bases spanning the gap. The CDR3 loop reads CASSSGMSYGYTF. CDR3 in DNA: TGCGCCAGCAGCTCAGGGATGAGCTATGGCTACACCTTC.

The genes are TRBV10-3 and TRBJ1-3; D call uncertain. With 6 bases removed from V and 6 bases from J, the gap between germline ends came to 12 bases. Germline V gene sequence: CDR1 ENHRY, CDR2 SYGVKD. The CDR3 is made up of 13 amino acids. The CDR3 nucleotides are TGTGCCATCAGCTTTTCAGAAAAAAACACCATATATTTT. It yields the protein CAISFSEKNTIYF.

The chain links TRBV29-1 to TRBJ2-7; the D gene could be TRBD1 or TRBD2 (5 bases each). In germline, CDR1 is SQVTM, CDR2 ANQGSEA. This CDR3 spans 12 amino acids. Trimming removed 4 bases from V and 5 bases from J, with 12 bases in between. The CDR3 loop reads CSVGGSGDEQYF. As DNA, the CDR3 is TGCAGCGTTGGGGGGAGTGGGGACGAGCAGTACTTC.

The genes are TRBV13 and TRBJ1-3; perhaps TRBD1 as D (5 bases). The CDR3 is 17 residues long. V was pared by 0 bases and J by 0 bases, with 12 bases between. The germline V gene encodes CDR1 PRHDT and CDR2 FYEKMQ (reference sequence). CDR3 protein: CASSLGRGTSSGNTIYF. The CDR3, as DNA: TGTGCCAGCAGCTTAGGCCGGGGCACGAGCTCTGGAAACACCATATATTTT.

The chain employs TRBV5-1 and TRBJ2-1, with D perhaps assigned TRBD1 or TRBD2 (5 bases each). Germline V gene lookup returns CDR1 SGHRS and CDR2 YFSETQ. Between the trimmed V and J ends, which lost 4 bases and 0 bases, there was a span of 14 bases. The length of the CDR3 is 16 residues. In nucleotides, the CDR3 is TGCGCCAGCAGCCTGGGACGCCCGGCCTCCTACAATGAGCAGTTCTTC. Its protein is CASSLGRPASYNEQFF. Full variable domain (missing parts from reference TRBV5-1 and TRBJ2-1): KAGVTQTPRYLIKTRGQQVTLSCSPISGHRSVSWYQQTPGQGLQFLFEYFSETQRNKGNFPGRFSGRQFSNSRSEMNVSTLELGDSALYLCASSLGRPASYNEQFFGPGTRLTVL.

The V gene is TRBV7-9, the J gene TRBJ2-5; no clear D gene. Germline lookup yields CDR1 SEHNR and CDR2 FQNEAQ (reference sequence). The CDR3 is 14 residues long. Trimming left V 0 bases short and J 2 bases short, with 7 bases between. CDR3 protein: CASSLASTQETQYF. CDR3 coding DNA: TGTGCCAGCAGCTTAGCAAGCACTCAAGAGACCCAGTACTTC. The complete variable domain, with remaining parts taken from reference TRBV7-9 and TRBJ2-5, reads DTGVSQNPRHKITKRGQNVTFRCDPISEHNRLYWYRQTLGQGPEFLTYFQNEAQLEKSRLLSDRFSAERPKGSFSTLEIQRTEQGDSAMYLCASSLASTQETQYFGPGTRLLVL.

Of note for this clone: Other DNA sequences in this sample translate to the same CDR3. The chain links TRBV7-9 to TRBJ1-4; D call uncertain. The CDR3 length is 14 residues. Germline CDR1 reads SEHNR; CDR2 reads FQNEAQ (reference sequence). V lost 3 bases, J lost 0 bases, and 5 bases lay in between. CDR3 DNA: TGTGCCAGCAGCTTCCGGGCAACTAATGAAAAACTGTTTTTT. Its protein product is CASSFRATNEKLFF.

About this clone: At the DNA level, this CDR3 is encoded by other sequences in the same sample as well. This chain connects TRBV11-3 to TRBJ2-1; D gene ambiguous. V was shortened by 1 base and J by 8 bases, with 9 bases between the two germline ends. The CDR3 covers 13 residues. Germline lookup yields CDR1 SGHNT and CDR2 YENEEA. For the CDR3, the DNA is TGTGCCAGCAGCTTAGGTCCACGGGATGAGCAGTTCTTC. It codes for CASSLGPRDEQFF.

The genes are TRBV18 and TRBJ2-3; D is uncertain. This CDR3 spans 15 amino acids. CDR1 is KGHSH, CDR2 LQKENI, per germline. The V gene lost 4 bases and the J gene lost 3 bases, with 14 bases spanning the gap. CDR3: CASSLTLPGTDTQYF. For the CDR3, the DNA is TGTGCCAGCTCACTCACACTGCCGGGTACAGATACGCAGTATTTT.

This chain connects TRBV13 to TRBJ2-7; 8 bases align to TRBD2. Germline lookup yields CDR1 PRHDT and CDR2 FYEKMQ (reference sequence). The V gene end was trimmed by 2 bases and the J gene end by 5 bases; junction bases not matched to a gene: 2. This CDR3 is 13 amino acids long. DNA of the CDR3: TGTGCCAGCAGCTTATCAGCGGGAGACGAGCAGTACTTC. Its translation is CASSLSAGDEQYF.

The chain links TRBV4-1 to TRBJ2-7; 7 bases are shared with TRBD1. The germline gives CDR1 MGHRA, CDR2 YSYEKL. The CDR3 contains 13 residues. J was trimmed by 3 bases and V by 2 bases; bases with no gene match: 1. CDR3 sequence reads: CASSQRDSYEQYF. The CDR3 DNA is TGCGCCAGCAGCCAAAGGGACAGCTACGAGCAGTACTTC.

This chain links TRBV9 with TRBJ2-5; perhaps TRBD2 as D (5 bases). Between the trimmed V and J ends, which lost 3 bases and 4 bases, there was a span of 16 bases. Germline V gene data show CDR1 as SGDLS and CDR2 as YYNGEE. The CDR3 spans 15 residues. The CDR3 sequence: CASSGTPVEGETQYF. The CDR3 nucleotides are TGTGCCAGCAGCGGGACCCCCGTAGAGGGAGAGACCCAGTACTTC.

Concerning this clone itself: The sample contains more than one DNA sequence encoding this CDR3. The V and J genes are TRBV5-1 and TRBJ1-1; D is perhaps TRBD1 (6 bases). V lost 0 bases and J lost 4, with 10 bases in between. The CDR3 contains 14 residues. CDR1 and CDR2 (germline): SGHRS, YFSETQ. The CDR3 DNA reads TGCGCCAGCAGCTTGGGGCAGGGGTTCACTGAAGCTTTCTTT. This codes for CASSLGQGFTEAFF.

The chain combines TRBV28 with TRBJ2-7, with a possible D match to TRBD1 (6 bases). V shed 5 bases and J shed 2 bases, with 19 bases lying between them. The CDR3 contains 16 residues. CDR1 is MDHEN, CDR2 SYDVKM, per germline. DNA for the CDR3: TGTGCCAGCAGTCTCCCCGATAGGAACAGGGCCTACGAGCAGTACTTC. This encodes CASSLPDRNRAYEQYF.

The CDR3 DNA sequence: TGTGCCAGCAGCTTAAGGACAGGGGGAAGCAATCAGCCCCAGCATTTT. It is translated as CASSLRTGGSNQPQHF. The chain links TRBV5-6 to TRBJ1-5; 10 bases agree with TRBD1. Germline trimming cut 2 bases from V and 1 base from J; bases unmatched to any gene: 3. This CDR3 spans 16 amino acids. Germline CDR1 reads SGHDT; CDR2 reads YYEEEE.

This clone appeared a single time. Other DNA sequences in this specimen translate into the identical CDR3. CDR3 DNA: TGTGCCAGCAGCGCCGAGGGGGACTCCTACAATGAGCAGTTCTTC. This sequence encodes CASSAEGDSYNEQFF. The chain recombines TRBV9 with TRBJ2-1; maybe TRBD1 (6 bases). Deletions cut 3 bases from V and 0 bases from J, with 10 bases between. CDR3 length: 15 residues. In germline, CDR1 is SGDLS, CDR2 YYNGEE.

This chain joins TRBV21-1 and TRBJ2-6. TRBV21-1 is a listed pseudogene. The CDR3 spans 20 residues. The CDR3 loop is CASSNLPRPIPDSGANVLTF. DNA for the CDR3: TGTGCCAGCAGCAATCTCCCAAGGCCCATCCCGGACTCTGGGGCCAACGTCCTGACTTTC.

The chain uses TRBV5-1 and TRBJ2-7; maybe TRBD2 (6 bases). Germline V gives CDR1 SGHRS, CDR2 YFSETQ. The ends were cut back, 0 bases at V and 1 base at J, with 14 bases in the middle. This CDR3 has 16 amino acids. Here the CDR3 reads CASSLAGGRSSYEQYF. The DNA of the CDR3 is TGCGCCAGCAGCTTGGCCGGTGGGAGGTCTTCCTACGAGCAGTACTTC.

Turning to this clone: The sample carries other DNA sequences with the same CDR3. The chain employs TRBV18 and TRBJ2-7; 7 bases agree with TRBD1. The ends lost 3 bases at V and 6 bases at J; junction bases unmatched: 5. Germline assignment: CDR1 KGHSH and CDR2 LQKENI. This CDR3 region has 13 residues. The CDR3 loop is CASSPDRAGEQYF. CDR3 bases: TGTGCCAGCTCACCTGACAGGGCAGGCGAGCAGTACTTC.